These 14 T cell receptor beta chains were all obtained from the same sample, sequenced in a study of blood T cell repertoires in COVID-19. The assay was immunoSEQ multiplex PCR, and TCRdb's table has in-frame clones only and misses some. This table holds 90,000 to 110,000 clones, approximately 80% found once. What was sequenced was peripheral blood. These receptors all come from a woman in her sixties or seventies with acute or convalescent COVID-19.

The V call is TRBV14, the J call TRBJ2-1; 7 bases are shared with TRBD2. The V segment lost 3 bases and the J segment 0 bases; nucleotides outside the gene matches: 8. CDR1 and CDR2 from the germline V gene are SGHDN and FVKESK. The CDR3 length is 17 residues. The CDR3 is CASSQGGSPSSYNEQFF. CDR3 DNA sequence: TGTGCCAGCAGCCAGGGCGGGAGTCCCAGCTCCTACAATGAGCAGTTCTTC.

This clone turned up a few times. This sequence joins TRBV19 and TRBJ2-2, with 7 bases identical to TRBD2. The CDR3 is 14 residues long. V shed 7 bases and J 4 bases; nucleotides not matched to a gene: 6. Germline CDR1 reads LNHDA; CDR2 reads SQIVND (reference sequence). In nucleotides, the CDR3 is TGTGCCAGTATGCCGGGAGGCCCCACCGGGGAGCTGTTTTTT. Translating it yields CASMPGGPTGELFF.

The V call is TRBV7-2, the J call TRBJ1-3; no clear D. This CDR3 region has 13 residues. With 1 base removed from V and 2 bases from J, the gap between germline ends came to 3 bases. Germline V gene lookup returns CDR1 SGHTA and CDR2 FQGNSA. CDR3 nucleotides: TGTGCCAGCAGCTTAGGGCCTGGAAACACCATATATTTT. Its translation: CASSLGPGNTIYF.

The chain is built from TRBV24-1 and TRBJ2-1; 15 bases agree with TRBD2. The CDR3 totals 19 residues. Germline lookup yields CDR1 KGHDR and CDR2 SFDVKD. V dropped 1 base and J dropped 9; count of bases not matched to a gene: 12. The CDR3 loop is CATSDFPGLAGGPSGEQFF. The CDR3 nucleotides are TGTGCCACCAGTGATTTCCCCGGACTAGCGGGAGGGCCGAGCGGTGAGCAGTTCTTC.

Only one count was recorded for this clone. J is TRBJ1-6 and V is TRBV9; D is possibly TRBD1 (5 bases). Germline lookup yields CDR1 SGDLS and CDR2 YYNGEE. This CDR3 has 13 amino acids. V gave up 8 bases and J gave up 9 bases, with 15 bases separating them. The CDR3 nucleotides are TGTGCCAGTAGCCCCGGGGGAGTTTCACCCCTCCACTTT. It encodes CASSPGGVSPLHF.

The V and J genes are TRBV9 and TRBJ1-2; TRBD1 might be the D (6 bases). Germline V gives CDR1 SGDLS, CDR2 YYNGEE. Trimming left V 4 bases short and J 9 bases short, with 13 bases between. The CDR3 is 12 residues long. The CDR3 nucleotides read TGTGCCAGCAGCCCTTCTCAGGGGAGCTACACCTTC. Its protein is CASSPSQGSYTF.

A single count supports this clone. This chain joins TRBV3-1 (or the pseudogene TRBV3-2) and TRBJ2-7; 8 bases line up with TRBD1. Germline values: CDR1 LGHDT, CDR2 YNNKEL (reference sequence). The CDR3 totals 13 residues. V dropped 5 bases and J dropped 2; count of bases not matched to a gene: 2. The CDR3 spells CASSMGQAYEQYF. In DNA, the CDR3 is TGTGCCAGCAGCATGGGACAGGCCTACGAGCAGTACTTC.

In this sample, this clone turned up once. The chain links TRBV5-4 to TRBJ2-7; TRBD1 agrees at 7 bases. The CDR3 loop spans 14 amino acids. V was clipped by 5 bases and J by 2 bases; unmatched bases: 7. From germline, CDR1 is SGHNT and CDR2 YYREEE (reference sequence). The CDR3 sequence: CASSLAGTAYEQYF. CDR3 DNA sequence: TGTGCCAGCAGTTTAGCCGGGACAGCCTACGAGCAGTACTTC.

Worth noting for this clone: At the DNA level, this CDR3 is encoded by other sequences in the same sample as well. The chain employs TRBV18 and TRBJ1-1, with TRBD1 matching over 7 bases. After removal of 6 bases from V and 1 base from J, the junction contained 2 bases not matched to a gene. This CDR3 has 13 residues. Germline V gene lookup returns CDR1 KGHSH and CDR2 LQKENI. The CDR3 coding sequence is TGTGCCAGCTCCGACAGGGAGAACACTGAAGCTTTCTTT. Translation gives CASSDRENTEAFF.

This clone rates as medium-sized. The chain links TRBV7-8 to TRBJ2-1; TRBD2 agrees at 8 bases. Germline-derived CDR1 and CDR2 are SGHVS and FQNEAQ. The V segment lost 4 bases and the J segment 6 bases; nucleotides outside the gene matches: 11. The CDR3 is made up of 16 amino acids. CDR3 nucleotides: TGTGCCAGCAGCTCCCTTGACGGGGGGGAGTTCAATGAGCAGTTCTTC. This translates into CASSSLDGGEFNEQFF.

The chain employs TRBV6-2 or TRBV6-3 and TRBJ2-1, with 11 bases that match TRBD2. The germline V gene has CDR1 MNHEY and CDR2 SVGEGT. The J segment lost 5 bases and the V segment lost 5 bases, leaving 8 bases of the junction unmatched. The CDR3 is 16 amino acids. The CDR3 nucleotides are TGTGCCAGCAGTGATCGACTAGCGGGGCTAAACAATGAGCAGTTCTTC. Protein: CASSDRLAGLNNEQFF.

This clone has only a few counts. This rearrangement joins TRBV19 to TRBJ1-2; D is undetermined. CDR1 and CDR2 (germline): LNHDA, SQIVND (reference sequence). V lost 6 bases to trimming and J lost 4 bases, with 15 bases between them. The CDR3 consists of 14 residues. CDR3 bases: TGTGCCAGTAGCTCACGCGGGCTTAGCTATGGCTACACCTTC. Protein sequence: CASSSRGLSYGYTF.

The chain has TRBV7-9 and TRBJ2-3; 7 bases fit TRBD1. Germline lookup yields CDR1 SEHNR and CDR2 FQNEAQ (reference sequence). Germline trimming cut 1 base from V and 5 bases from J; bases unmatched to any gene: 9. The CDR3 has 16 amino acids. Here the CDR3 DNA reads TGTGCCAGCAGCTTAGAGGGGAGACAGGGAAAAGATACGCAGTATTTT. Encoded protein: CASSLEGRQGKDTQYF.

The chain links TRBV6-2 or TRBV6-3 to TRBJ2-1; 9 nucleotides match TRBD2. The CDR3 is 14 residues long. From germline, CDR1 is MNHEY and CDR2 SVGEGT. After removal of 6 bases from V and 7 bases from J, the junction contained 7 bases not matched to a gene. Here the CDR3 DNA reads TGTGCCAGCAGCTTAAGCGGGGGGAATAATGAGCAGTTCTTC. Protein sequence: CASSLSGGNNEQFF.